This section outlines one T cell receptor beta chain sequence together with its context. Its antigen is as yet unknown. Primers: 52 TRBV forward and 13 TRBJ reverse. Method: immunoSEQ multiplex PCR; TCRdb's copy keeps in-frame clones and lacks some. This sample yields tens of thousands of clones, of which over 90% are seen a single time; 0.98% belongs to the top ten. A couple of CD3G-deficient patients had more severe autoimmunity; all had some. Patients aged 2 to 39 years had fewer naive and more memory CD4+ and CD8+ T cells. CD4+ T cells were divided by sorting: CD25-high CD127-low Tregs, CD25-low CD127-high conventional cells. This entry belongs to a study of regulatory T cells. Study-level results: Skewed V and J usage and few unique V-J pairs marked patient repertoires, most in Tregs. Hydrophobic residues at CDR3 positions 6 and 7 were enriched in conventional CD4+ T cells of CD3G-deficient patients.

The CDR3 consists of 15 residues. In germline, CDR1 is SGHRS, CDR2 YFSETQ. V shed 0 bases and J 8 bases; nucleotides not matched to a gene: 5. This rearrangement joins TRBV5-1 to TRBJ2-1, with 10 bases fitting TRBD2. The TCR comes from a child aged 2 to 10 with CD3G deficiency. Source material: conventional CD4+ T cells sorted from blood. In DNA, the CDR3 is TGCGCCAGCAGCTTGGGCCAGCGGGAGGGCTATGAGCAGTTCTTC. It yields the protein CASSLGQREGYEQFF.